This record covers a single T cell receptor beta chain. The target antigen is unknown. Amplification by 5'RACE using constant-segment primers produced TCR alpha and TCR beta cDNA libraries that carried sample barcodes and UMIs. TCRdb processed the 5' RACE reads anew with MiXCR; each CDR3 protein has one entry. The sample lists around 310,000 distinct CDR3 sequences; approximately 15% were seen once. This sample is part of a study of T-cell memory formation after mild COVID-19. Whole-study results and caveats: Contracting clones localized mainly to CM and EM when CD4+ and mainly to EMRA when CD8+. Balance between CD4 and CD8 was seen in clones contracting day 15 to 85, and a CD4+ lean was seen in later expanders. Certain responding clones were present in pre-infection memory, suggesting participation of cross-reactive memory.

The receptor comes from a man between 18 and 29 years old who had mild COVID-19 (a few samples of this study predate the infection). Cell type and time point are not known. What was sequenced was PBMCs or a T cell subset sorted from them (not recorded which).

CDR3 DNA sequence: TGTGCCAGTAGTCCCACAGGTCTTACCACCTCTAACTATGGCTACACCTTC. Translation gives CASSPTGLTTSNYGYTF. V gene TRBV19 combines with J gene TRBJ1-2; a weak D match, TRBD1 (5 bases). V was clipped by 5 bases and J by 0 bases, with 19 bases between them. The CDR3 contains 17 residues. Germline V gene data show CDR1 as LNHDA and CDR2 as SQIVND (reference sequence).